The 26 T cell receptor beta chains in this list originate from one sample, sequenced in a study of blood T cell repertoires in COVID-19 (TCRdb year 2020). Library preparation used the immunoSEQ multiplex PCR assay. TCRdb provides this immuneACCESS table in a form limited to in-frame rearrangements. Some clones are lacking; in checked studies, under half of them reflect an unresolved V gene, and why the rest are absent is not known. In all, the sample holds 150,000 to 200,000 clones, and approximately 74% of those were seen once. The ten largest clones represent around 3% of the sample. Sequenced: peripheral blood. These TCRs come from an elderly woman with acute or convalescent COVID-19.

CDR3 DNA: TGTGCCAGCGGTGGGGGGATCGGCACTGAAGCTTTCTTT. Translating gives CASGGGIGTEAFF. The rearrangement joins TRBV27 to TRBJ1-1; maybe TRBD1 (5 bases). Trimming removed 8 bases at V and 4 bases at J, with 14 bases between. This CDR3 has 13 residues. Per the germline V gene, CDR1 is MNHEY and CDR2 is SMNVEV (reference sequence).

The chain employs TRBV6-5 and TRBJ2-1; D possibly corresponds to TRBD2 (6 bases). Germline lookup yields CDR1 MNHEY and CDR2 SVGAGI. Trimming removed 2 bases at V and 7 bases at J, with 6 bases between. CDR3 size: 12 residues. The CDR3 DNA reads TGTGCCAGCAGTTACAGCGGGAATGAGCAGTTCTTC. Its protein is CASSYSGNEQFF.

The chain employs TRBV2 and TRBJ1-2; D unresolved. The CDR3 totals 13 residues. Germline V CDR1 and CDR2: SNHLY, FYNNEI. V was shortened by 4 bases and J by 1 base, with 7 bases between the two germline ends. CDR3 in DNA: TGTGCCAGCAGTGGCAGTAATAACTATGGCTACACCTTC. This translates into CASSGSNNYGYTF.

The CDR3: CASSREDKPPYGYTF. The DNA for the CDR3 is TGCGCCAGCAGCCGAGAGGACAAGCCTCCCTATGGCTACACCTTC. The rearrangement joins TRBV5-1 to TRBJ1-2; the D gene is possibly TRBD1 (5 bases). The CDR3 contains 15 residues. V was clipped by 4 bases and J by 4 bases, with 17 bases between them. The germline gives CDR1 SGHRS, CDR2 YFSETQ.

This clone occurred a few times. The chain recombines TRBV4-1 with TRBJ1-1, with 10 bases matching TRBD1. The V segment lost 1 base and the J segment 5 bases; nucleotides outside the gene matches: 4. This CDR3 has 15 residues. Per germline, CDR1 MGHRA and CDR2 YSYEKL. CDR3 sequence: CASSQVRTGGTEAFF. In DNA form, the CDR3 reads TGCGCCAGCAGCCAAGTGAGGACAGGGGGAACTGAAGCTTTCTTT.

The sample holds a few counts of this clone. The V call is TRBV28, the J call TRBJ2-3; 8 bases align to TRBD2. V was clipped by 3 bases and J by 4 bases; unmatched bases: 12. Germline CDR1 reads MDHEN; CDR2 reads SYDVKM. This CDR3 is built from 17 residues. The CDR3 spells CASSLSGSSKYSDTQYF. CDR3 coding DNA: TGTGCCAGCAGTTTGAGCGGGAGTTCAAAATATTCAGATACGCAGTATTTT. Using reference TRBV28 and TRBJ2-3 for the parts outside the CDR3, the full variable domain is DVKVTQSSRYLVKRTGEKVFLECVQDMDHENMFWYRQDPGLGLRLIYFSYDVKMKEKGDIPEGYSVSREKKERFSLILESASTNQTSMYLCASSLSGSSKYSDTQYFGPGTRLTVL.

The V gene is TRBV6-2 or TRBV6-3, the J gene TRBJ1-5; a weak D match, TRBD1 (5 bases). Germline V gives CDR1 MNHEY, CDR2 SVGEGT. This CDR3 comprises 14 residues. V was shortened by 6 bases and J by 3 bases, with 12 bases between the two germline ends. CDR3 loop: CASSFDSSNQPQHF. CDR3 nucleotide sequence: TGTGCCAGCAGCTTCGACAGCTCCAATCAGCCCCAGCATTTT.

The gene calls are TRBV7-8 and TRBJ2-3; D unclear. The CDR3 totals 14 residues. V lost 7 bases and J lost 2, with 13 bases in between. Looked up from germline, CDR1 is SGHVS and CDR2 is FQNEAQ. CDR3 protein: CASTPTAATDTQYF. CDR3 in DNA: TGTGCCAGCACCCCGACGGCGGCCACAGATACGCAGTATTTT.

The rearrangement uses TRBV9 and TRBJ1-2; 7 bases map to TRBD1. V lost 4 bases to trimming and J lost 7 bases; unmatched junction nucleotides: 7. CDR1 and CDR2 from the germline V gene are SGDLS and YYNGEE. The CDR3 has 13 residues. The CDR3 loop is CASSPGGAVGYTF. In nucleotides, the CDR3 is TGTGCCAGCAGCCCAGGGGGAGCGGTTGGCTACACCTTC.

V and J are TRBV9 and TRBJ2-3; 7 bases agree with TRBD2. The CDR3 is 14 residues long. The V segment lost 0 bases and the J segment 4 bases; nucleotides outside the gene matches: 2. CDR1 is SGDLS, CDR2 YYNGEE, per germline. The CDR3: CASSVGLASDTQYF. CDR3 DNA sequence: TGTGCCAGCAGCGTAGGACTAGCATCAGATACGCAGTATTTT.

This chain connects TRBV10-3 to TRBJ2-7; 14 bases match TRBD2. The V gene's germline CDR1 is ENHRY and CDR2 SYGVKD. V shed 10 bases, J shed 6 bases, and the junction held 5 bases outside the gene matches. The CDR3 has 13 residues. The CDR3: CATRLAGGPEQYF. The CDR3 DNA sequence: TGTGCCACCCGACTAGCGGGAGGGCCCGAGCAGTACTTC.

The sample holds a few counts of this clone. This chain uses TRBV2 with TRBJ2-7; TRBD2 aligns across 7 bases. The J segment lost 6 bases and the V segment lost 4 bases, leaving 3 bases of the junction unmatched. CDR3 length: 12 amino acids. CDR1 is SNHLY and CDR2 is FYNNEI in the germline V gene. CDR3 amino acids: CASSGLAREQYF. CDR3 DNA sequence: TGTGCCAGCAGTGGACTAGCCCGCGAGCAGTACTTC.

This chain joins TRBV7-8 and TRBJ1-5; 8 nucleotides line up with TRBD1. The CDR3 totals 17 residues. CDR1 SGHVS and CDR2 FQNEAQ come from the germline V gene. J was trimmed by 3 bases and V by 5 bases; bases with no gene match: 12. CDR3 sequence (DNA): TGTGCCAGCAGCGACCGGGACAGGTCAATCCCCAATCAGCCCCAGCATTTT. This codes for CASSDRDRSIPNQPQHF.

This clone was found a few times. The CDR3 nucleotides read TGCGCCAGCAGCTCGCAACTAGCGGGGACGGGGGAGCAGTACTTC. Translation gives CASSSQLAGTGEQYF. This chain uses TRBV5-1 with TRBJ2-7; the match to TRBD2 covers 10 bases. The CDR3 spans 15 residues. After removal of 3 bases from V and 7 bases from J, the junction contained 10 bases not matched to a gene. Germline V lookup: CDR1 SGHRS, CDR2 YFSETQ. The variable domain in full, completed from reference TRBV5-1 and TRBJ2-7, reads KAGVTQTPRYLIKTRGQQVTLSCSPISGHRSVSWYQQTPGQGLQFLFEYFSETQRNKGNFPGRFSGRQFSNSRSEMNVSTLELGDSALYLCASSSQLAGTGEQYFGPGTRLTVT.

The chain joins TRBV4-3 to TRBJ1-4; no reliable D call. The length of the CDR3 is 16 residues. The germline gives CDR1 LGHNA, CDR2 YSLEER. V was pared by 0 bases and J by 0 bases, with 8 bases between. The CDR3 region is CASSQDGLATNEKLFF. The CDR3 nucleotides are TGCGCCAGCAGCCAAGATGGGCTTGCAACTAATGAAAAACTGTTTTTT.

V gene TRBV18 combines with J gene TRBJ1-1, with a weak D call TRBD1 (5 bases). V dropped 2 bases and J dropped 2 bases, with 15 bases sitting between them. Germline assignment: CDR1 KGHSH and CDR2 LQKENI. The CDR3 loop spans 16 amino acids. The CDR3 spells CASSPAGRRGNTEAFF. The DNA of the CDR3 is TGTGCCAGCTCACCAGCCGGCAGGAGGGGTAACACTGAAGCTTTCTTT.

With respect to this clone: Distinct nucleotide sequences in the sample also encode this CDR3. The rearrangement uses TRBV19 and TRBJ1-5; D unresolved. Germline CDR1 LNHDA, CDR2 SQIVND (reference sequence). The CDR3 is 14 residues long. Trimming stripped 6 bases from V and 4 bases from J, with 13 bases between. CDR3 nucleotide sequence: TGTGCCAGTAGCCAAGGACGCGGGAATCAGCCCCAGCATTTT. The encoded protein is CASSQGRGNQPQHF.

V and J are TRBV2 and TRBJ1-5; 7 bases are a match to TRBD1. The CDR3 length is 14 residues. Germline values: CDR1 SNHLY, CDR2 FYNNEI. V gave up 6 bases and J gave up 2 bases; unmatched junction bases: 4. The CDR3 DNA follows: TGTGCCAGCAGCCGAGACAGGGGCAATCAGCCCCAGCATTTT. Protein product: CASSRDRGNQPQHF.

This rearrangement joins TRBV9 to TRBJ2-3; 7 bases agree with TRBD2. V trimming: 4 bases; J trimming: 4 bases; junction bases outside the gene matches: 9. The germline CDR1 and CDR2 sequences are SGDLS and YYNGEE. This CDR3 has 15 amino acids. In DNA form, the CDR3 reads TGTGCCAGCAGCCCGGGGGGTCCTTTGGCAGATACGCAGTATTTT. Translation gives CASSPGGPLADTQYF.

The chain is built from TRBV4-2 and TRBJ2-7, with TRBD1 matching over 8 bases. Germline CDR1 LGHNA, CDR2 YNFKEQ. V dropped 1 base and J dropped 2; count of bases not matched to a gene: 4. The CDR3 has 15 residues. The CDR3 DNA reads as TGTGCCAGCAGCCAAGGGTACAGGGGGACCTACGAGCAGTACTTC. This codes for CASSQGYRGTYEQYF.

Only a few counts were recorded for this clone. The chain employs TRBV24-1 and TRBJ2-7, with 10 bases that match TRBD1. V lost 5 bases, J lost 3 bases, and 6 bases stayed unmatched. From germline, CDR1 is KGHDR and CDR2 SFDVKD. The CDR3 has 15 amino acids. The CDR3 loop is CATSATGTGVYEQYF. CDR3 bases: TGTGCCACCAGTGCAACCGGGACAGGGGTCTACGAGCAGTACTTC.

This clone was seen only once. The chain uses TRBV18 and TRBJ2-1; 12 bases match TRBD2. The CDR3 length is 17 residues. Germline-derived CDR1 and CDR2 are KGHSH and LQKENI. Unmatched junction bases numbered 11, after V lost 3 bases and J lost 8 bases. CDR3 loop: CASSPFGLAGNRDEQFF. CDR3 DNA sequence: TGTGCCAGCTCACCCTTCGGACTAGCGGGAAATCGAGATGAGCAGTTCTTC.

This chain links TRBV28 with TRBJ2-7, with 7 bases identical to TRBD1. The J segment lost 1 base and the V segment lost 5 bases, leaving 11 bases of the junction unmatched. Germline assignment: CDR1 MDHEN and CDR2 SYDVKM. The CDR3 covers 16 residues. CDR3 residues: CASSPYPGQSSYEQYF. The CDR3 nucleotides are TGTGCCAGCAGTCCATATCCGGGACAGTCATCCTACGAGCAGTACTTC.

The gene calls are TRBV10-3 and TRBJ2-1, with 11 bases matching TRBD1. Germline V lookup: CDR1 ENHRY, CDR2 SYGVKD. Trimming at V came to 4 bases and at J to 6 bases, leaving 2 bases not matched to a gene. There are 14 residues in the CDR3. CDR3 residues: CAISGGTGGNEQFF. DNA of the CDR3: TGTGCCATCAGTGGGGGGACAGGGGGCAATGAGCAGTTCTTC.

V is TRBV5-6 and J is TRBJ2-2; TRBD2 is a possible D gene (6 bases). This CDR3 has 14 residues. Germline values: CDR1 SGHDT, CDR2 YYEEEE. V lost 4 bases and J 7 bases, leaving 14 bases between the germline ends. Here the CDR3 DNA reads TGTGCCAGCAGCGGACGACTAGTCTTCGGGGAGCTGTTTTTT. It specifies CASSGRLVFGELFF.

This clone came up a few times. The DNA for the CDR3 is TGCGCCAGCGGCCCCGGGGAGGGGGTCGCAGAGACCCAGTACTTC. Translation gives CASGPGEGVAETQYF. This chain connects TRBV10-1 to TRBJ2-5; a weak D match, TRBD2 (7 bases). Germline assignment: CDR1 WNHNN and CDR2 SYGVQD (reference sequence). This CDR3 contains 15 residues. Between the trimmed V and J ends, which lost 8 bases and 4 bases, there was a span of 20 bases.